Shown below are 17 T cell receptor beta chains from a single sample sequenced in a study of radiation and T cells in renal cell carcinoma. The time point is: blood 4 weeks post-SBRT, at nephrectomy. Treatment given: 15 Gy SBRT to primary tumor, nephrectomy 4 weeks later. Clones were read by immunoSEQ multiplex PCR, and TCRdb kept only the in-frame ones, dropping some. The sample has approximately 29,000 clones, 81% seen once. Sequenced here: blood, sampled from a patient whose treatment included radiotherapy and nephrectomy. These receptor sequences come from a man aged 60 to 69 with renal cell carcinoma.

The chain couples TRBV19 to TRBJ1-5; D is unclear. The CDR3 length is 16 residues. CDR1 and CDR2 (germline): LNHDA, SQIVND (reference sequence). Trimming took off 6 bases at V and 3 bases at J, with 18 bases between the two ends. CDR3 coding DNA: TGTGCCAGTAGCATAAAGACGTTCGGTATCAATCAGCCCCAGCATTTT. It is translated as CASSIKTFGINQPQHF.

The gene calls are TRBV2 and TRBJ1-2; 8 bases are a match to TRBD1. Trimming cost V 6 bases and J 0 bases; bases outside gene matches: 12. Per the germline V gene, CDR1 is SNHLY and CDR2 is FYNNEI. The CDR3 has 17 residues. The CDR3 spells CASRERQGTSANYGYTF. The CDR3, as DNA: TGTGCCAGCAGAGAGAGACAGGGGACAAGTGCTAACTATGGCTACACCTTC.

V is TRBV19 and J is TRBJ2-3; D may be TRBD2 (6 bases). V was clipped by 7 bases and J by 2 bases, with 13 bases between them. CDR3 length: 14 amino acids. Germline V lookup: CDR1 LNHDA, CDR2 SQIVND (reference sequence). The DNA for the CDR3 is TGTGCCAGTACCGTAGGACTAAACACAGATACGCAGTATTTT. Protein sequence: CASTVGLNTDTQYF.

The chain couples TRBV11-2 to TRBJ2-3; tentative D call: TRBD2 (5 bases). The CDR3 covers 13 residues. V was cut by 1 base and J by 6 bases, with 8 bases left in between. Germline V lookup: CDR1 SGHAT, CDR2 FQNNGV. The CDR3 sequence is CASSLGGADTQYF. CDR3 DNA sequence: TGTGCCAGCAGCTTAGGGGGAGCGGATACGCAGTATTTT. Full variable domain (remainder filled in from reference TRBV11-2 and TRBJ2-3): EAGVAQSPRYKIIEKRQSVAFWCNPISGHATLYWYQQILGQGPKLLIQFQNNGVVDDSQLPKDRFSAERLKGVDSTLKIQPAKLEDSAVYLCASSLGGADTQYFGPGTRLTVL.

The J gene is TRBJ1-3, the V gene TRBV18, with 7 bases matching TRBD1. Germline V gene sequence: CDR1 KGHSH, CDR2 LQKENI. CDR3 length: 16 residues. The V gene end was trimmed by 2 bases and the J gene end by 4 bases; junction bases not matched to a gene: 8. The chain's CDR3 is CASSPSTDRSGNTIYF. CDR3 nucleotides: TGTGCCAGCTCACCATCTACGGACAGGTCGGGAAACACCATATATTTT.

V is TRBV6-1 and J is TRBJ2-7, with D hard to call. CDR3 size: 14 residues. The V end was cut by 3 bases, the J end by 0 bases, with 9 bases between. Germline lookup yields CDR1 MNHNS and CDR2 SASEGT. The CDR3 sequence is CASSETLSSYEQYF. In DNA form, the CDR3 reads TGTGCCAGCAGTGAGACCCTGAGCTCCTACGAGCAGTACTTC.

The chain has TRBV5-5 and TRBJ2-5; the D call may be TRBD1 or TRBD2 (5 bases each). The ends were cut back, 9 bases at V and 7 bases at J, with 19 bases in the middle. The CDR3 consists of 13 residues. Germline CDR1 SGHKS, CDR2 YYEKEE (reference sequence). CDR3 amino acids: CATKRWGSVTQYF. CDR3 nucleotide sequence: TGTGCCACCAAGCGGTGGGGGTCGGTGACCCAGTACTTC. Supplemented by reference TRBV5-5 and TRBJ2-5, the full variable domain reads DAGVTQSPTHLIKTRGQQVTLRCSPISGHKSVSWYQQVLGQGPQFIFQYYEKEERGRGNFPDRFSARQFPNYSSELNVNALLLGDSALYLCATKRWGSVTQYFGPGTRLLVL.

The rearrangement joins TRBV7-8 to TRBJ1-1; 9 bases line up with TRBD1. Germline V lookup: CDR1 SGHVS, CDR2 FQNEAQ. V lost 5 bases to trimming and J lost 5 bases; unmatched junction nucleotides: 6. The CDR3 spans 14 residues. The CDR3, as DNA: TGTGCCAGCAGCCCCCGGACAGGGGAGACTGAAGCTTTCTTT. Amino acids: CASSPRTGETEAFF.

This rearrangement joins TRBV30 to TRBJ1-3; the D is unclear. The germline V gene has CDR1 GTSNPN and CDR2 SVGIG (reference sequence). The length of the CDR3 is 13 residues. Trimming removed 3 bases at V and 2 bases at J, with 8 bases between. CDR3 region: CAWSSETGNTIYF. CDR3 sequence (DNA): TGTGCCTGGAGCTCAGAGACTGGAAACACCATATATTTT.

The chain is built from TRBV7-9 and TRBJ1-1; tentative D call: TRBD1 (6 bases). V shed 3 bases and J shed 6 bases, with 17 bases lying between them. CDR1 and CDR2 (germline): SEHNR, FQNEAQ (reference sequence). CDR3 length equals 15 residues. The CDR3 sequence is CASSFVSGALPEAFF. The DNA of the CDR3 is TGTGCCAGCAGCTTCGTATCAGGGGCCCTCCCTGAAGCTTTCTTT.

About this clone itself: A read error may account for a junction end that differs from germline. The J gene is TRBJ1-5, the V gene TRBV4-3, with a possible D match to TRBD1 (5 bases). The germline gives CDR1 LGHNA, CDR2 YSLEER. The CDR3 is 18 residues long. This chain's CDR3 is CASSQVITDSYSNQSQHF. CDR3 sequence (DNA): TGCGCCAGCAGCCAAGTTATAACCGACAGCTATAGCAATCAGTCCCAGCATTTT.

V usage is TRBV6-5 and J usage is TRBJ1-2; D unclear. Germline V lookup: CDR1 MNHEY, CDR2 SVGAGI. The V gene lost 7 bases and the J gene lost 7 bases, with 13 bases spanning the gap. The CDR3 consists of 12 residues. In DNA, the CDR3 is TGTGCCAGCACAACACAACAACGTGGCTACACCTTC. Protein: CASTTQQRGYTF.

The CDR3 spells CASSLQPFTGELFF. The CDR3, as DNA: TGTGCCAGCAGCTTACAGCCCTTTACCGGGGAGCTGTTTTTT. This sequence joins TRBV7-2 and TRBJ2-2; D not resolved. Germline assignment: CDR1 SGHTA and CDR2 FQGNSA. V lost 2 bases and J 5 bases, leaving 9 bases between the germline ends. This CDR3 has 14 residues.

This chain connects TRBV28 to TRBJ1-5; TRBD1 aligns across 9 bases. CDR3 size: 15 residues. V trimming: 5 bases; J trimming: 5 bases; junction bases outside the gene matches: 7. CDR1 is MDHEN, CDR2 SYDVKM, per germline. In DNA form, the CDR3 reads TGTGCCAGCAGTACACCGGGACAGGGAGATCAGCCCCAGCATTTT. This sequence encodes CASSTPGQGDQPQHF. The full variable domain, completed using reference TRBV28 and TRBJ1-5, is DVKVTQSSRYLVKRTGEKVFLECVQDMDHENMFWYRQDPGLGLRLIYFSYDVKMKEKGDIPEGYSVSREKKERFSLILESASTNQTSMYLCASSTPGQGDQPQHFGDGTRLSIL.

The rearrangement uses TRBV6-5 and TRBJ2-3; 7 positions agree with TRBD1. Trimming took 7 bases from V and 4 from J; bases not matched to a gene: 11. Germline V gene data show CDR1 as MNHEY and CDR2 as SVGAGI. CDR3 length equals 15 residues. The CDR3 protein is CASTQGSMSADTQYF. The CDR3 region has the DNA TGTGCCAGCACACAGGGGTCGATGAGCGCAGATACGCAGTATTTT.

The chain carries TRBV27 and TRBJ1-5; D remains ambiguous. Germline values: CDR1 MNHEY, CDR2 SMNVEV (reference sequence). This CDR3 region has 16 residues. V was clipped by 5 bases and J by 8 bases, with 22 bases between them. The CDR3 loop is CASSRSGRVAYKPQHF. The CDR3 nucleotides read TGTGCCAGCAGTCGTTCTGGCCGGGTGGCTTATAAGCCCCAGCATTTT.

V usage is TRBV18 and J usage is TRBJ2-1, with 10 bases lining up with TRBD2. The CDR3 covers 16 residues. The V and J ends lost 2 bases and 10 bases, in that order; junction bases with no gene match: 11. CDR1 and CDR2 (germline): KGHSH, LQKENI. The CDR3 sequence: CASSPNLAGVTGEQFF. CDR3 DNA: TGTGCCAGCTCACCAAATCTAGCGGGAGTTACAGGGGAGCAGTTCTTC. Complete variable domain (other parts from reference TRBV18 and TRBJ2-1): NAGVMQNPRHLVRRRGQEARLRCSPMKGHSHVYWYRQLPEEGLKFMVYLQKENIIDESGMPKERFSAEFPKEGPSILRIQQVVRGDSAAYFCASSPNLAGVTGEQFFGPGTRLTVL.